Each of the 19 T cell receptor beta chains below was sequenced from the same sample in a study of blood T cell repertoires in COVID-19. Only in-frame clones appear in the TCRdb table, and some are missing; sequencing was by immunoSEQ multiplex PCR. The sample lists 280,000 or so clones, roughly 85% occurring once. Sequencing used peripheral blood. The receptors were gathered from a human donor in a cohort sampled during active COVID-19.

The chain uses TRBV28 and TRBJ1-6; D ambiguous. V lost 7 bases to trimming and J lost 15 bases, with 13 bases between them. Germline loops: CDR1 MDHEN, CDR2 SYDVKM. This CDR3 contains 11 residues. CDR3 amino acids: CASTSLGFLHF. CDR3 in DNA: TGTGCCAGCACATCCCTCGGGTTCCTCCACTTT.

CDR3 coding DNA: TGTGCCAGCAGCTTAGTACGAGGGGACAGGGTACGGGAAAAACTGTTTTTT. This encodes CASSLVRGDRVREKLFF. This sequence joins TRBV7-8 and TRBJ1-4, with 9 bases matching TRBD1. CDR3 length: 17 amino acids. V lost 1 base and J lost 8; bases outside the gene matches: 11. Germline V CDR1 and CDR2: SGHVS, FQNEAQ.

The V gene is TRBV7-9, the J gene TRBJ2-1; 7 nucleotides align to TRBD2. The length of the CDR3 is 16 residues. Germline V CDR1 and CDR2: SEHNR, FQNEAQ (reference sequence). With 8 bases clipped from V and 3 bases from J, the junction kept 13 bases outside the gene matches. The CDR3 region is CASVLKSAGDYNEQFF. DNA for the CDR3: TGTGCCAGCGTTCTTAAGAGTGCGGGAGACTACAATGAGCAGTTCTTC.

Only one count was recorded for this clone. This chain uses TRBV3-1 (or the pseudogene TRBV3-2) with TRBJ2-3; D is undetermined. Germline CDR1 reads LGHDT; CDR2 reads YNNKEL (reference sequence). The CDR3 runs to 13 residues. With 1 base removed from V and 6 bases from J, the gap between germline ends came to 8 bases. The CDR3 DNA sequence: TGTGCCAGCAGCCAAGGAGCTGCTGATACGCAGTATTTT. It translates to CASSQGAADTQYF.

V gene TRBV27 combines with J gene TRBJ1-2, with 10 nucleotides matching TRBD1. Looked up from germline, CDR1 is MNHEY and CDR2 is SMNVEV (reference sequence). The CDR3 is 13 residues long. The V and J ends lost 5 bases and 5 bases, in that order; junction bases with no gene match: 2. This CDR3 reads CASSTGQGYGYTF. In nucleotides, the CDR3 is TGTGCCAGCAGTACGGGACAGGGGTATGGCTACACCTTC.

The rearrangement links TRBV24-1 to TRBJ1-1, with TRBD1 as a possible D gene (5 bases). V gave up 2 bases and J gave up 4 bases, with 13 bases separating them. This CDR3 contains 15 residues. From germline, CDR1 is KGHDR and CDR2 SFDVKD. CDR3 protein: CATSDSTPGRTEAFF. DNA for the CDR3: TGTGCCACCAGTGATTCTACTCCAGGGCGCACTGAAGCTTTCTTT.

V usage is TRBV11-2 and J usage is TRBJ1-2, with D possibly being TRBD1 (5 bases). Trimming left V 5 bases short and J 8 bases short, with 12 bases between. The CDR3 totals 12 residues. Looked up from germline, CDR1 is SGHAT and CDR2 is FQNNGV. CDR3 nucleotides: TGTGCCAGCAGCCTGAATGGGGCCGGCTACACCTTC. Its protein is CASSLNGAGYTF.

This clone was picked up a small number of times. This sequence joins TRBV11-2 and TRBJ2-7; the D gene could be TRBD1 or TRBD2 (9 bases each). Trimming shortened V by 5 bases and J by 2 bases, and 28 bases separated the two germline ends. Germline CDR1 and CDR2: SGHAT and FQNNGV. CDR3 length: 19 amino acids. The CDR3 DNA is TGTGCCAGCAGCCGACAGACAGGGGGGGTAGCGGGAGTGGCCTACGAGCAGTACTTC. Amino acids: CASSRQTGGVAGVAYEQYF.

V and J are TRBV29-1 and TRBJ1-2; 9 nucleotides match TRBD1. Per the germline V gene, CDR1 is SQVTM and CDR2 is ANQGSEA. The junction had 8 bases not matched to a gene; V was cut back by 6 bases and J by 12 bases. The length of the CDR3 is 11 residues. The CDR3 protein is CSVQQGATHTF. CDR3 coding DNA: TGCAGCGTACAACAGGGGGCGACTCACACCTTC.

The chain carries TRBV27 and TRBJ2-3, with TRBD2 matching over 7 bases. Per the germline V gene, CDR1 is MNHEY and CDR2 is SMNVEV (reference sequence). V was pared by 3 bases and J by 3 bases, with 3 bases of the junction left unmatched. CDR3 length equals 14 residues. In DNA form, the CDR3 reads TGTGCCAGCAGTTTCGGGAGGCCGACAGATACGCAGTATTTT. This gives the protein CASSFGRPTDTQYF.

The V call is TRBV7-8, the J call TRBJ2-5; D is possibly TRBD2 (5 bases). Germline V gene data show CDR1 as SGHVS and CDR2 as FQNEAQ. The CDR3 covers 14 residues. V lost 4 bases and J lost 4, with 13 bases in between. For the CDR3, the DNA is TGTGCCAGCAGCTCCCGTAGCGCCTCAGAGACCCAGTACTTC. This gives the protein CASSSRSASETQYF. Together with reference TRBV7-8 and TRBJ2-5, the CDR3 gives the full variable domain: GAGVSQSPRYKVAKRGQDVALRCDPISGHVSLFWYQQALGQGPEFLTYFQNEAQLDKSGLPSDRFFAERPEGSVSTLKIQRTQQEDSAVYLCASSSRSASETQYFGPGTRLLVL.

This chain joins TRBV30 and TRBJ2-5, with 10 bases matching TRBD2. The V segment lost 7 bases and the J segment 2 bases; nucleotides outside the gene matches: 16. Germline values: CDR1 GTSNPN, CDR2 SVGIG (reference sequence). This CDR3 spans 17 amino acids. For the CDR3, the DNA is TGTGCCTTCTCGACTAGCGGGCTTACGGGTAGACAAGAGACCCAGTACTTC. It is translated as CAFSTSGLTGRQETQYF.

The gene calls are TRBV7-9 and TRBJ2-7; D not certain. The CDR3 runs to 13 residues. Germline values: CDR1 SEHNR, CDR2 FQNEAQ (reference sequence). V lost 2 bases to trimming and J lost 6 bases, with 11 bases between them. CDR3 loop: CASSLIFNGEQYF. The CDR3 DNA reads TGTGCCAGCAGCTTAATTTTCAACGGCGAGCAGTACTTC.

The chain uses TRBV5-1 and TRBJ1-1; TRBD1 aligns across 7 bases. Germline loops: CDR1 SGHRS, CDR2 YFSETQ. This CDR3 comprises 16 residues. Trimming at V came to 7 bases and at J to 2 bases, leaving 14 bases not matched to a gene. CDR3 sequence reads: CASFPGQSGTNTEAFF. CDR3 nucleotide sequence: TGCGCCAGCTTCCCGGGACAGTCCGGGACCAACACTGAAGCTTTCTTT.

CDR3 sequence: CASSADGAREQYF. As DNA, the CDR3 is TGTGCCAGCAGTGCCGATGGGGCGCGGGAGCAGTACTTC. The chain combines TRBV2 with TRBJ2-7; D might be TRBD1 (5 bases). The V gene lost 4 bases and the J gene lost 7 bases, with 14 bases spanning the gap. The germline V gene encodes CDR1 SNHLY and CDR2 FYNNEI. The CDR3 runs 13 residues.

The gene calls are TRBV19 and TRBJ2-2; D might be TRBD1 (5 bases). The V end lost 5 bases, the J end lost 7 bases, and 11 bases lay between the germline ends. The CDR3 is 13 residues long. Germline V CDR1 and CDR2: LNHDA, SQIVND (reference sequence). The CDR3 DNA sequence: TGTGCCAGTAGTCAGTTAGGGGACGGGGAGCTGTTTTTT. It codes for CASSQLGDGELFF.

This chain links TRBV28 with TRBJ2-3, with TRBD2 matching 7 bases. Germline loops: CDR1 MDHEN, CDR2 SYDVKM. After removal of 6 bases from V and 6 bases from J, the junction contained 9 bases not matched to a gene. CDR3 size: 14 residues. The CDR3 DNA reads as TGTGCCAGCAGCCCTGGACTAGATTTGGATACGCAGTATTTT. It yields the protein CASSPGLDLDTQYF.

This rearrangement joins TRBV30 to TRBJ2-5; perhaps TRBD1 as D (6 bases). Germline-derived CDR1 and CDR2 are GTSNPN and SVGIG (reference sequence). V was trimmed by 2 bases and J by 4 bases, leaving 8 bases between them. The CDR3 spans 12 residues. CDR3 sequence reads: CAWSPQGETQYF. The CDR3 region has the DNA TGTGCCTGGAGTCCACAGGGAGAGACCCAGTACTTC.

V gene TRBV5-1 combines with J gene TRBJ2-7; the D gene is possibly TRBD1 (6 bases). This CDR3 contains 13 residues. The germline V gene encodes CDR1 SGHRS and CDR2 YFSETQ. Trimming left V 2 bases short and J 1 base short, with 7 bases between. The chain's CDR3 is CASSLQGSYEQYF. In nucleotides, the CDR3 is TGCGCCAGCAGCTTACAGGGTTCCTACGAGCAGTACTTC.